One sample yielded the 22 T cell receptor beta chains listed below, sequenced in a study of control samples from healthy donors and cancer patients. Clones were read by immunoSEQ multiplex PCR, and TCRdb kept only the in-frame ones, dropping some. The sample lists more than 95,000 clones; 80% to 90% were seen once. Sample: blood. The receptor set was obtained from a man aged 35-49 years in good health.

This chain links TRBV5-6 with TRBJ1-6, with D maybe TRBD1 (5 bases). Between the trimmed V and J ends, which lost 0 bases and 7 bases, there was a span of 14 bases. Germline V gives CDR1 SGHDT, CDR2 YYEEEE. The CDR3 has 16 amino acids. Here the CDR3 reads CASSLEIGRVNSPLHF. As DNA, the CDR3 is TGTGCCAGCAGCTTGGAAATTGGCAGGGTAAATTCACCCCTCCACTTT.

In DNA form, the CDR3 reads TGTGCCAGCAGCCCCGGGGGGGGGCCCTACGAGCAGTACTTC. Encoded protein: CASSPGGGPYEQYF. The V and J genes are TRBV11-3 and TRBJ2-7, with 8 bases fitting TRBD2. CDR3 size: 14 residues. Germline CDR1 reads SGHNT; CDR2 reads YENEEA. V was clipped by 5 bases and J by 2 bases; unmatched bases: 5.

The rearrangement uses TRBV20-1 and TRBJ1-3; D gene uncertain. The V end lost 3 bases, the J end lost 1 base, and 16 bases lay between the germline ends. The CDR3 has 16 residues. Germline-derived CDR1 and CDR2 are DFQATT and SNEGSKA (reference sequence). The CDR3 here is CSASTRTSRSGNTIYF. CDR3 in DNA: TGCAGTGCTAGTACCCGTACGAGCAGATCTGGAAACACCATATATTTT.

This clone turned up a few times. This chain connects TRBV29-1 to TRBJ1-2, with 7 bases that match TRBD1. Trimming at V came to 7 bases and at J to 8 bases, leaving 10 bases not matched to a gene. CDR3 length: 12 residues. Germline lookup yields CDR1 SQVTM and CDR2 ANQGSEA. The CDR3 DNA reads TGCAGCGCCGCTTTGACAGGGATAGGCTACACCTTC. Protein product: CSAALTGIGYTF.

This CDR3 is CASSDASHGYTF. DNA of the CDR3: TGTGCCAGCAGTGACGCCTCCCATGGCTACACCTTC. V is TRBV2 and J is TRBJ1-2; D not certain. The CDR3 runs to 12 residues. Per germline, CDR1 SNHLY and CDR2 FYNNEI. The ends were cut back, 3 bases at V and 6 bases at J, with 8 bases in the middle.

The chain uses TRBV9 and TRBJ2-7, with 9 bases matching TRBD2. The ends lost 4 bases at V and 2 bases at J; junction bases unmatched: 7. CDR1 and CDR2 from the germline V gene are SGDLS and YYNGEE. This CDR3 comprises 15 residues. The CDR3 DNA follows: TGTGCCAGCAGCACGCAAGCGGGGGGTACCTACGAGCAGTACTTC. As protein: CASSTQAGGTYEQYF.

On this clone: A junction boundary mismatches the germline segment, possibly from a read error. The V gene is TRBV2, the J gene TRBJ2-5; D is unclear. Looked up from germline, CDR1 is SNHLY and CDR2 is FYNNEI. This CDR3 contains 10 residues. DNA for the CDR3: TGTGCCAGCAGCGAAAAAGTCACCCACTTC. Encoded protein: CASSEKVTHF.

This clone was found a few times. V is TRBV4-1 and J is TRBJ2-7; TRBD1 is a possible D gene (6 bases). The CDR3 totals 16 residues. Deletions cut 0 bases from V and 7 bases from J, with 19 bases between. Germline V gives CDR1 MGHRA, CDR2 YSYEKL. DNA of the CDR3: TGCGCCAGCAGCCAAGATCCGTACGACAGGTTAGGGGAGCAGTACTTC. Its translation: CASSQDPYDRLGEQYF.

The chain recombines TRBV5-6 with TRBJ1-1; 9 bases map to TRBD1. This CDR3 spans 14 amino acids. Germline V gene sequence: CDR1 SGHDT, CDR2 YYEEEE. Trimming took 3 bases from V and 4 from J; bases not matched to a gene: 4. The CDR3 loop is CASSWGTGITEAFF. DNA for the CDR3: TGTGCCAGCAGCTGGGGGACAGGGATCACTGAAGCTTTCTTT. Drawing the rest from reference TRBV5-6 and TRBJ1-1, the complete variable domain is DAGVTQSPTHLIKTRGQQVTLRCSPKSGHDTVSWYQQALGQGPQFIFQYYEEEERQRGNFPDRFSGHQFPNYSSELNVNALLLGDSALYLCASSWGTGITEAFFGQGTRLTVV.

The chain employs TRBV19 and TRBJ2-6, with TRBD1 as a possible D gene (6 bases). Trimming left V 7 bases short and J 0 bases short, with 13 bases between. There are 16 residues in the CDR3. CDR1 and CDR2 from the germline V gene are LNHDA and SQIVND (reference sequence). CDR3 amino acids: CASTITGNSGANVLTF. The CDR3 nucleotides read TGTGCCAGTACCATAACAGGGAACTCTGGGGCCAACGTCCTGACTTTC.

The rearrangement links TRBV5-1 to TRBJ1-2; the D is unclear. The CDR3 has 15 amino acids. The V and J ends lost 0 bases and 8 bases respectively, with 17 bases between them. Looked up from germline, CDR1 is SGHRS and CDR2 is YFSETQ. The CDR3 spells CASSLGQAGLWGYTF. CDR3 in DNA: TGCGCCAGCAGCTTGGGGCAGGCGGGTCTTTGGGGCTACACCTTC.

The rearrangement links TRBV6-5 to TRBJ2-5, with 7 bases matching TRBD1. After removal of 6 bases from V and 2 bases from J, the junction contained 3 bases not matched to a gene. CDR1 is MNHEY, CDR2 SVGAGI, per germline. The CDR3 has 13 amino acids. The CDR3 is CASSRDRQETQYF. The CDR3 nucleotides read TGTGCCAGCAGCAGGGACAGACAAGAGACCCAGTACTTC.

The rearrangement uses TRBV11-3 and TRBJ2-1; possibly TRBD1 for D (6 bases). Germline V gives CDR1 SGHNT, CDR2 YENEEA. The CDR3 totals 15 residues. V lost 5 bases and J lost 8, with 19 bases in between. CDR3 sequence: CASSLGVQGRDEQFF. The CDR3 region has the DNA TGTGCCAGCAGCCTAGGGGTACAGGGCAGGGATGAGCAGTTCTTC.

The chain uses TRBV9 and TRBJ1-1; maybe TRBD1 (6 bases). V was cut by 3 bases and J by 1 base, with 10 bases left in between. The CDR3 sequence is 14 residues long. Per germline, CDR1 SGDLS and CDR2 YYNGEE. DNA for the CDR3: TGTGCCAGCAGCGCCGGGGGCTGGAACACTGAAGCTTTCTTT. It yields the protein CASSAGGWNTEAFF.

The rearrangement uses TRBV5-6 and TRBJ1-1; D is perhaps TRBD1 (6 bases). The CDR3 consists of 15 residues. The germline CDR1 and CDR2 sequences are SGHDT and YYEEEE. Trimming pared 0 bases from V and 4 bases from J, leaving 13 bases between. CDR3 sequence reads: CASSLGGGRGTEAFF. CDR3 DNA: TGTGCCAGCAGCTTGGGCGGGGGCAGGGGCACTGAAGCTTTCTTT.

The rearrangement uses TRBV10-3 and TRBJ2-3, with TRBD1 matching 7 bases. Per the germline V gene, CDR1 is ENHRY and CDR2 is SYGVKD. This CDR3 has 14 amino acids. J lost 5 bases, V lost 6 bases, and 8 bases had no gene match. The CDR3 spells CAISEQGQKDTQYF. CDR3 bases: TGTGCCATCAGCGAACAGGGGCAAAAAGATACGCAGTATTTT.

There are a few counts of this clone. The rearrangement links TRBV6-1 to TRBJ2-7; D is unresolved. This CDR3 comprises 11 residues. V was pared by 3 bases and J by 7 bases, with 7 bases between. Germline V CDR1 and CDR2: MNHNS, SASEGT. CDR3 coding DNA: TGTGCCAGCAGTGATTATCGAGAGCAGTACTTC. Its translation is CASSDYREQYF.

The chain links TRBV3-1 (or the pseudogene TRBV3-2) to TRBJ2-5; 7 nucleotides line up with TRBD2. J gave up 5 bases and V 1 base, and 7 bases lay outside the gene matches. CDR3 length: 15 amino acids. The germline V gene has CDR1 LGHDT and CDR2 YNNKEL (reference sequence). CDR3 DNA: TGTGCCAGCAGCCAAGTGGGGGGGGTAGCGGAGACCCAGTACTTC. Translating gives CASSQVGGVAETQYF.

The chain uses TRBV19 and TRBJ2-3; possible D gene TRBD1, 5 bases. Germline V gene sequence: CDR1 LNHDA, CDR2 SQIVND (reference sequence). V gave up 4 bases and J gave up 5 bases, with 10 bases separating them. The CDR3 totals 13 residues. Here the CDR3 reads CASSNPRVDTQYF. The CDR3, as DNA: TGTGCCAGTAGTAACCCCAGGGTAGATACGCAGTATTTT.

The CDR3 spells CASSPGTGSGNTIYF. The CDR3 bases are TGTGCCAGCTCACCCGGGACAGGGTCTGGAAACACCATATATTTT. This chain uses TRBV18 with TRBJ1-3; 9 nucleotides align to TRBD1. The junction had 1 base not matched to a gene; V was cut back by 3 bases and J by 1 base. There are 15 residues in the CDR3. Germline V gene sequence: CDR1 KGHSH, CDR2 LQKENI.

The chain links TRBV11-3 to TRBJ2-4; 9 nucleotides match TRBD2. The CDR3 extends over 16 amino acids. Per the germline V gene, CDR1 is SGHNT and CDR2 is YENEEA. With 4 bases clipped from V and 1 base from J, the junction kept 5 bases outside the gene matches. CDR3 sequence (DNA): TGTGCCAGCAGCTCCCGGACTAGCGTGGCCAAAAACATTCAGTACTTC. Protein: CASSSRTSVAKNIQYF.

The rearrangement joins TRBV6-6 to TRBJ1-1; D is unresolved. The V end was cut by 8 bases, the J end by 0 bases, with 4 bases between. This CDR3 has 11 amino acids. Germline V lookup: CDR1 MNHNY, CDR2 SVGAGI (reference sequence). CDR3: CASLLNTEAFF. The CDR3 DNA is TGTGCCAGCCTGTTGAACACTGAAGCTTTCTTT.